These 2 T cell receptor beta chains share one sample of origin, sequenced in a study of patients and donors after allogeneic stem cell transplantation. MiXCR, run by TCRdb on the RT-PCR reads, gives a single entry per CDR3 protein. Among hundreds of thousands of distinct CDR3 sequences listed, roughly 17% were seen once. The sample taken for sequencing was blood, either unsorted or a sorted T cell fraction (not recorded which). The source is a human donor who was either an allogeneic HSCT recipient or a stem cell or donor lymphocyte infusion donor (not recorded which). It is not recorded whose cells these are; they may come from a transplant donor.

This clonotype was observed many times. This rearrangement joins TRBV7-2 to TRBJ2-3; D is uncertain. V lost 8 bases and J lost 5, with 17 bases in between. This CDR3 spans 14 amino acids. Germline CDR1 SGHTA, CDR2 FQGNSA. The CDR3 sequence: CASGPPPLVDTQYF. As DNA, the CDR3 is TGTGCCAGCGGGCCCCCGCCTTTGGTAGATACGCAGTATTTT.

A few counts support this clonotype. The gene calls are TRBV20-1 and TRBJ1-1; D ambiguous. CDR3 length equals 14 residues. V lost 3 bases and J lost 7, with 18 bases in between. CDR1 and CDR2 (germline): DFQATT, SNEGSKA (reference sequence). CDR3 residues: CSARVARIGLEAFF. As DNA, the CDR3 is TGCAGTGCTAGGGTGGCCAGGATCGGACTTGAAGCTTTCTTT.